This T cell receptor beta chain derives from a study of blood T cell repertoires in COVID-19 (dated by TCRdb to 2020 to 2022). Notes on the research overall: Samples covering the acute and convalescent phases of COVID-19 were provided by collaborators in the United States, Italy and Spain. The prospective study material was composed of cDNA or gDNA derived from T cells, B-cell-depleted T cells, or PBMCs. Subjects who had been exposed to COVID-19, were actively infected with it, or had recovered from it provided the deeply sampled blood TCRbeta repertoires that made up the dataset. The repertoires were made available in a free public database intended to serve as a resource for research on the immune response to SARS-CoV-2. The samples were drawn from two sources: the first 160 participants of the ongoing ImmuneRACE study, and 1,254 subjects contributed by 6 global collaborators. Nearly every sample came with metadata listing a de-identified subject ID, COVID-19 status, age in years and sex. HLA class I and class II types, where available, came from metadata supplied by the sample provider rather than from assay-based typing.

Points the paper makes about the study in general: The amount of clinical and demographic metadata varied by source and participant and was provided uncurated.

Another Seattle source contributed samples from volunteer blood donors who had recovered from COVID-19. Each collaborating institution followed its own protocols to collect whole blood in K2EDTA tubes. For TCRbeta analysis, collaborators shipped samples in one of three forms: frozen whole blood, isolated PBMCs, or DNA extracted from either of those sample types. TCRbeta CDR3 regions were amplified from genomic DNA by means of the immunoSEQ Assay, a bias-controlled multiplex PCR. In the paper's pipeline: Nucleated cell counts per sample were estimated from amplification of reference gene primers within the assay. To quantify the absolute abundance of each unique TCRbeta CDR3 rearrangement, sequence reads were collapsed and filtered. For each sample, productive Simpson clonality was calculated as the square root of Simpson's diversity index over productive rearrangements. Held by TCRdb, this immuneACCESS table contains in-frame sequences only and omits some clones. Under half of the omission traces to an unresolved V gene where checked; the cause of the rest is unknown. D and trimming were read from the DNA, whereas the V and J calls and clone size are those reported in that table. The sample data list more than 150,000 clones, and roughly 89% of these were observed just once. The ten largest clones represent roughly 0.9% of the sample.

Concerning this clone: What this receptor recognizes is not known. Base-call qualities are not available, and no considerably larger clone is one nucleotide away.

The clonotype originates from a woman under 30 who had recovered from COVID-19. Sequencing was done on a sample of peripheral blood.

The bases read TGTGCCAGCTCACGGCCCACAGATACGCAGTATTTT. Its amino acids are CASSRPTDTQYF. The chain is assembled from TRBV18 and TRBJ2-3; confidence is insufficient to name the D gene. Based on the germline V gene, the CDR1 and CDR2 sequences are KGHSH and LQKENI. The CDR3 covers 12 residues, taking in both the cysteine and the phenylalanine. Kept here is only the CDR3 DNA, which spans 36 bases and is read in frame from base 1. Deletion took 4 bases off V and 2 bases off J, with a span of 4 bases between the germline ends.